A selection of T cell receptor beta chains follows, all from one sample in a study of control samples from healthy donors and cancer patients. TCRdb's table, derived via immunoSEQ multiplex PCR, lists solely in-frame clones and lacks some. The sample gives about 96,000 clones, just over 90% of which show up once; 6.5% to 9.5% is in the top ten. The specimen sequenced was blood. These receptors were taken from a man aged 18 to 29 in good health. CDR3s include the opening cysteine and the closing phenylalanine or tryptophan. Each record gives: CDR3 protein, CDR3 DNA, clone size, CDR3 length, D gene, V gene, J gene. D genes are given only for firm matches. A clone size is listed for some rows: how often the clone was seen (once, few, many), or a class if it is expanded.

CASSIGLKNTEAFF	TGTGCCAGTAGTATCGGGCTGAAGAACACTGAAGCTTTCTTT	NA	14	NA	TRBV19	TRBJ1-1
CASSPGTGPTYEQYF	TGTGCCAGCAGCCCCGGGACAGGGCCAACCTACGAGCAGTACTTC	NA	15	TRBD1	TRBV11-2	TRBJ2-7
CASSQGGEFTEAFF	TGTGCCAGCAGTCAAGGGGGGGAATTCACTGAAGCTTTCTTT	NA	14	NA	TRBV27	TRBJ1-1
CASSQSRDSSNYGYTF	TGTGCCAGCTCACAATCACGGGACAGCTCTAACTATGGCTACACCTTC	NA	16	TRBD1	TRBV18	TRBJ1-2
CASSLGTGGPYEQYF	TGTGCCAGCAGCTTGGGGACAGGGGGGCCCTACGAGCAGTACTTC	NA	15	TRBD1	TRBV5-6	TRBJ2-7
CASSLDVRVF	TGTGCCAGCAGCTTAGATGTCCGGGTCTTC	once	10	NA	TRBV7-6	TRBJ2-1
CASSDQPIEQFF	TGTGCCAGCAGTGATCAGCCTATAGAGCAGTTCTTC	NA	12	NA	TRBV2	TRBJ2-1
CASKRQGNENTEAFF	TGCGCCAGCAAAAGACAGGGCAACGAGAACACTGAAGCTTTCTTT	NA	15	TRBD1	TRBV5-1	TRBJ1-1
CASSYSGSAGETQYF	TGTGCCAGCAGTTACTCCGGCAGTGCAGGGGAGACCCAGTACTTC	few	15	NA	TRBV6-5	TRBJ2-5
CASSGGLALYEQYF	TGTGCCAGCAGTGGCGGGCTAGCCTTATACGAGCAGTACTTC	NA	14	NA	TRBV2	TRBJ2-7
CASSEPNRGRSPLHF	TGTGCCAGCAGTGAGCCCAACAGGGGGCGGTCACCCCTCCACTTT	NA	15	TRBD1	TRBV25-1	TRBJ1-6
CSVRGQVSGNTIYF	TGCAGCGTTAGAGGACAGGTCTCTGGAAACACCATATATTTT	once	14	TRBD1	TRBV29-1	TRBJ1-3
CASSTLLGEGYEQYF	TGTGCCAGTAGTACCCTCTTAGGTGAAGGCTACGAGCAGTACTTC	NA	15	NA	TRBV19	TRBJ2-7
CASSYSIYEQYF	TGTGCCAGCAGTTACTCGATCTACGAGCAGTACTTC	NA	12	NA	TRBV6-6	TRBJ2-7
CAISELEGAGGYTF	TGTGCCATCAGTGAGTTGGAGGGGGCCGGGGGCTACACCTTC	once	14	TRBD1	TRBV10-3	TRBJ1-2
CASSLARGTGGTEAFF	TGTGCCAGCAGCTTAGCCCGAGGGACAGGTGGGACTGAAGCTTTCTTT	NA	16	TRBD1	TRBV13	TRBJ1-1
CASSNPVNTGELFF	TGTGCCAGCAGCAATCCAGTGAACACCGGGGAGCTGTTTTTT	NA	14	NA	TRBV7-9	TRBJ2-2
CATSRLQGTEAFF	TGTGCCACCAGCAGATTACAGGGAACTGAAGCTTTCTTT	NA	13	NA	TRBV15	TRBJ1-1
CAWSVRANEQFF	TGTGCCTGGAGTGTACGAGCCAATGAGCAGTTCTTC	NA	12	NA	TRBV30	TRBJ2-1
CASRSSKTLPHQPQHF	TGCGCCAGCAGATCTTCTAAAACGCTCCCCCATCAGCCCCAGCATTTT	NA	16	NA	TRBV5-1	TRBJ1-5
CASSSSGSGTGELFF	TGTGCCAGCAGCTCAAGCGGGAGCGGCACCGGGGAGCTGTTTTTT	NA	15	TRBD2	TRBV9	TRBJ2-2
CASSTRLAGPGELFF	TGTGCCAGCAGCACTCGACTAGCGGGGCCCGGGGAGCTGTTTTTT	NA	15	TRBD2	TRBV7-3	TRBJ2-2
CASSLRTNTEAFF	TGTGCCAGCAGTCTCAGGACGAACACTGAAGCTTTCTTT	NA	13	NA	TRBV5-8	TRBJ1-1
CASSILARDNEQFF	TGTGCCAGTAGTATACTAGCGAGAGACAATGAGCAGTTCTTC	NA	14	NA	TRBV19	TRBJ2-1
CASKSQQGGTSGNTIYF	TGCGCCAGCAAATCACAACAGGGAGGAACCTCTGGAAACACCATATATTTT	once	17	NA	TRBV10-2	TRBJ1-3
CATSSLGAYEQYF	TGTGCCACCAGCAGTCTGGGGGCCTACGAGCAGTACTTC	NA	13	NA	TRBV15	TRBJ2-7
CASSEGTAHGYTF	TGTGCCAGCAGTGAAGGGACGGCGCATGGCTACACCTTC	NA	13	NA	TRBV27	TRBJ1-2
CASSRAGEDEKLFF	TGCGCCAGCAGCCGGGCCGGGGAGGATGAAAAACTGTTTTTT	NA	14	NA	TRBV5-1	TRBJ1-4
CASRFGLAGAGDTQYF	TGTGCCAGTAGATTCGGACTAGCGGGAGCAGGAGATACGCAGTATTTT	NA	16	TRBD2	TRBV19	TRBJ2-3
CASNGQVNTEAFF	TGTGCCAGCAACGGACAGGTGAACACTGAAGCTTTCTTT	NA	13	TRBD1	TRBV6-5	TRBJ1-1
CVRSPRRVVAEAFF	TGTGTCAGAAGCCCTCGGCGGGTCGTGGCTGAAGCTTTCTTT	NA	14	NA	TRBV7-5	TRBJ1-1
CASSEGLAPFF	TGTGCCAGCAGTGAAGGACTAGCGCCGTTCTTC	NA	11	TRBD2	TRBV12-3/TRBV12-4	TRBJ2-1
CASSQTVGAPLHF	TGTGCCAGCAGCCAGACTGTGGGAGCCCCCCTCCACTTT	NA	13	NA	TRBV3-1/TRBV3-2	TRBJ1-6
CASSQPGTSSYNEQFF	TGCGCCAGCAGCCAACCAGGGACAAGCTCCTACAATGAGCAGTTCTTC	NA	16	NA	TRBV4-1	TRBJ2-1
CSVQGEGGAANYGYTF	TGCAGCGTCCAAGGGGAAGGGGGGGCAGCTAACTATGGCTACACCTTC	NA	16	NA	TRBV29-1	TRBJ1-2
CASNAEQASGYGYTF	TGCGCCAGCAACGCAGAACAGGCTTCAGGGTATGGCTACACCTTC	NA	15	NA	TRBV4-1	TRBJ1-2
CASSLIAGGVEQYF	TGTGCCAGCAGTTTAATAGCGGGAGGGGTAGAGCAGTACTTC	NA	14	TRBD2	TRBV6-5	TRBJ2-7
CASSLPTELAKNIQYF	TGTGCCAGCAGCTTGCCGACGGAGCTAGCCAAAAACATTCAGTACTTC	NA	16	NA	TRBV7-9	TRBJ2-4
CSVDVREGNEQFF	TGCAGCGTTGATGTCAGGGAGGGCAATGAGCAGTTCTTC	NA	13	TRBD2	TRBV29-1	TRBJ2-1
CASSSRGLATDTQYF	TGTGCCAGCAGTTCCCGGGGACTAGCTACAGATACGCAGTATTTT	NA	15	TRBD2	TRBV6-5	TRBJ2-3
CASSQFGTGGAGNQPQHF	TGTGCCAGCTCCCAATTCGGGACAGGGGGCGCGGGCAATCAGCCCCAGCATTTT	NA	18	TRBD1	TRBV18	TRBJ1-5
CASSSPFIAPNTEAFF	TGTGCCAGCAGCTCCCCCTTTATTGCTCCGAACACTGAAGCTTTCTTT	NA	16	NA	TRBV13	TRBJ1-1
CAISGTSGRLGFDAGELFF	TGTGCCATCAGCGGGACTAGCGGGAGATTGGGGTTTGACGCCGGGGAGCTGTTTTTT	NA	19	TRBD2	TRBV10-3	TRBJ2-2
CASSPSTSGSHEQFF	TGTGCCAGCAGTCCCTCGACTAGCGGGAGCCATGAGCAGTTCTTC	NA	15	TRBD2	TRBV27	TRBJ2-1
CASSDGNTIYF	TGTGCCAGCAGCGACGGAAACACCATATATTTT	NA	11	NA	TRBV5-4	TRBJ1-3
CASSLVGAPNTGELFF	TGTGCCAGCAGCTTAGTCGGGGCCCCGAACACCGGGGAGCTGTTTTTT	NA	16	NA	TRBV7-8	TRBJ2-2
CASSLSRQGLNTGELFF	TGTGCCAGCAGTCTATCACGACAGGGGCTGAACACCGGGGAGCTGTTTTTT	NA	17	TRBD1	TRBV6-6	TRBJ2-2
CASSMASGSIEQFF	TGTGCCAGTAGTATGGCTAGCGGGAGTATTGAGCAGTTCTTC	NA	14	TRBD2	TRBV19	TRBJ2-1
CASSQVTGTTEAFF	TGCGCCAGCAGCCAAGTAACAGGGACCACTGAAGCTTTCTTT	NA	14	NA	TRBV4-1	TRBJ1-1
CASSFAGTGKLTGELFF	TGTGCCAGCAGCTTTGCCGGGACAGGGAAGCTCACCGGGGAGCTGTTTTTT	NA	17	TRBD1	TRBV7-2	TRBJ2-2
CASSLAGGSYGNTIYF	TGCGCCAGCAGCTTGGCGGGGGGCTCGTATGGAAACACCATATATTTT	NA	16	NA	TRBV5-1	TRBJ1-3
CASRGIGAGSVGTEAFF	TGTGCCAGCAGAGGGATCGGGGCAGGGTCGGTCGGGACTGAAGCTTTCTTT	NA	17	NA	TRBV3-1/TRBV3-2	TRBJ1-1
CASSQGGPSNNEQFF	TGCGCCAGCAGCCAAGGGGGCCCTTCGAACAATGAGCAGTTCTTC	NA	15	NA	TRBV4-1	TRBJ2-1
CSALSPTYTEAFF	TGCAGCGCCCTAAGCCCAACCTACACTGAAGCTTTCTTT	NA	13	NA	TRBV29-1	TRBJ1-1
CASSPQGVNNEQFF	TGTGCCAGCAGTCCTCAGGGGGTAAACAATGAGCAGTTCTTC	NA	14	TRBD1	TRBV2	TRBJ2-1